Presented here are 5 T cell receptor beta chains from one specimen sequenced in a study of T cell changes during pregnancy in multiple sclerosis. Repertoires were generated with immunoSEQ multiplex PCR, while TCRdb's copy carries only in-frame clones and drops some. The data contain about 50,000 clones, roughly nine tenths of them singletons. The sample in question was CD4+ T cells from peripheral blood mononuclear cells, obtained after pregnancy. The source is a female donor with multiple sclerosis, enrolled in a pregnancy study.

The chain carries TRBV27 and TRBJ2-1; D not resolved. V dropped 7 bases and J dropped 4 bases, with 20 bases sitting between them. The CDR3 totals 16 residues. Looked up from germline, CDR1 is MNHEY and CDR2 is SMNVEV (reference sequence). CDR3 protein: CASTPDHGLRYNEQFF. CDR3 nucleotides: TGTGCCAGCACGCCGGATCACGGGTTACGGTACAATGAGCAGTTCTTC.

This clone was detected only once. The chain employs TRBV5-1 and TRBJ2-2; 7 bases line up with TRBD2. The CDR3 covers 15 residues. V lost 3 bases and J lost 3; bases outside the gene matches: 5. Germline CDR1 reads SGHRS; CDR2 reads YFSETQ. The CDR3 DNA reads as TGCGCCAGCAGCTACGGGACTACTGACACCGGGGAGCTGTTTTTT. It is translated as CASSYGTTDTGELFF.

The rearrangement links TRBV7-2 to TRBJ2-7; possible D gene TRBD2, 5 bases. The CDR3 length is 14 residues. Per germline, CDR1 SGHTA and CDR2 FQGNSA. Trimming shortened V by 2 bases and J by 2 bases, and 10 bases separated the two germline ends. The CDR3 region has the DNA TGTGCCAGCAGCTTATCAAGCGGTACCTACGAGCAGTACTTC. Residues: CASSLSSGTYEQYF.

The CDR3 nucleotides are TGTGCCAGCAGGAGCACAGGGCCCTACGAGCAGTACTTC. Translating it yields CASRSTGPYEQYF. This chain joins TRBV2 and TRBJ2-7; perhaps TRBD1 as D (6 bases). The germline V gene encodes CDR1 SNHLY and CDR2 FYNNEI. Trimming removed 6 bases at V and 2 bases at J, with 11 bases between. This CDR3 is built from 13 residues.

The CDR3 reads CASSQDGPRLAGGSPGELFF. The CDR3 bases are TGTGCCAGCAGCCAAGATGGACCTCGACTAGCGGGAGGTTCACCCGGGGAGCTGTTTTTT. The V and J genes are TRBV4-2 and TRBJ2-2, with TRBD2 matching over 13 bases. The CDR3 contains 20 residues. Per the germline V gene, CDR1 is LGHNA and CDR2 is YNFKEQ. J was trimmed by 6 bases and V by 0 bases; bases with no gene match: 13.